The next 13 T cell receptor beta chains were all read from a single sample in a study of cytomegalovirus exposure and HLA in healthy donors. In the PCR, 60 Vbeta and 13 Jbeta primers were used. The method was immunoSEQ multiplex PCR; TCRdb's version includes in-frame clones alone and lacks a portion of them. The sample comprises approximately 120,000 clones, about 80% of which are singletons, and about 2% rests with the top ten. Sequencing was performed on PBMCs. The receptors were sampled from a human donor in good health.

The rearrangement uses TRBV19 and TRBJ2-1; 7 bases line up with TRBD1. V dropped 6 bases and J dropped 0; count of bases not matched to a gene: 2. The CDR3 is made up of 14 amino acids. Germline lookup yields CDR1 LNHDA and CDR2 SQIVND (reference sequence). In DNA form, the CDR3 reads TGTGCCAGTAGGGGACAGCCCTCCTACAATGAGCAGTTCTTC. Protein: CASRGQPSYNEQFF.

The genes are TRBV15 and TRBJ2-7; 9 bases map to TRBD1. The CDR3 is made up of 19 amino acids. Trimming at V came to 0 bases and at J to 2 bases, leaving 14 bases not matched to a gene. Germline V gene sequence: CDR1 LNHNV, CDR2 YYDKDF (reference sequence). CDR3 in amino acids: CATSRDLGTGFIRTYEQYF. CDR3 DNA sequence: TGTGCCACCAGCAGAGATCTTGGGACAGGGTTCATTCGGACCTACGAGCAGTACTTC.

V usage is TRBV9 and J usage is TRBJ2-3; 11 bases are shared with TRBD2. The CDR3 runs to 15 residues. Germline assignment: CDR1 SGDLS and CDR2 YYNGEE. V lost 1 base, J lost 6 bases, and 4 bases stayed unmatched. CDR3 DNA sequence: TGTGCCAGCAGCGTAACGGCTAGCGGGGGGGATACGCAGTATTTT. It encodes CASSVTASGGDTQYF.

The chain carries TRBV10-1 and TRBJ2-7; D gene uncertain. The CDR3 is made up of 13 amino acids. The V gene's germline CDR1 is WNHNN and CDR2 SYGVQD (reference sequence). Trimming stripped 5 bases from V and 2 bases from J, with 10 bases between. The DNA of the CDR3 is TGCGCCAGCAGTCGGAGTCTTACCTACGAGCAGTACTTC. It specifies CASSRSLTYEQYF.

The V and J genes are TRBV19 and TRBJ2-7; 7 nucleotides align to TRBD1. This CDR3 has 15 amino acids. J was trimmed by 0 bases and V by 5 bases; bases with no gene match: 7. The germline gives CDR1 LNHDA, CDR2 SQIVND (reference sequence). The CDR3 DNA reads as TGTGCCAGTAGTGCGGTTAGGGACAGCTCCTACGAGCAGTACTTC. This encodes CASSAVRDSSYEQYF.

This clone has just one count. Other nucleotide sequences from this sample produce the same CDR3. This chain joins TRBV2 and TRBJ2-7, with a possible D match to TRBD2 (5 bases). CDR1 is SNHLY, CDR2 FYNNEI, per germline. This CDR3 region has 15 residues. Deletions cut 3 bases from V and 1 base from J, with 13 bases between. CDR3 protein: CASSDTSGLSYEQYF. DNA for the CDR3: TGTGCCAGCAGTGATACCAGCGGCCTGTCCTACGAGCAGTACTTC.

This chain uses TRBV28 with TRBJ1-6; the D gene is possibly TRBD1 (5 bases). V was trimmed by 3 bases and J by 10 bases, leaving 22 bases between them. From germline, CDR1 is MDHEN and CDR2 SYDVKM. This CDR3 has 17 amino acids. The CDR3 bases are TGTGCCAGCAGTTTTTACCGCGGGACCCCTCCCGGGTCACCCCTCCACTTT. This translates into CASSFYRGTPPGSPLHF.

CDR3 amino acids: CASSQGVQGAQHF. The CDR3 DNA is TGTGCCAGCAGTCAGGGAGTCCAGGGGGCCCAGCATTTT. The V call is TRBV27, the J call TRBJ1-5, with 7 bases aligning to TRBD1. This CDR3 comprises 13 residues. The V gene end was trimmed by 5 bases and the J gene end by 11 bases; junction bases not matched to a gene: 9. Germline values: CDR1 MNHEY, CDR2 SMNVEV (reference sequence).

In its sample, this clone was seen a few times. The V and J genes are TRBV4-3 and TRBJ2-3; D not resolved. V was clipped by 0 bases and J by 11 bases, with 12 bases between them. CDR3 length equals 13 residues. In germline, CDR1 is LGHNA, CDR2 YSLEER. CDR3 DNA: TGCGCCAGCAGCCAAGATTTGAGTAAGAGGCAGTATTTT. This sequence encodes CASSQDLSKRQYF.

In regard to this clone: The sample holds other DNA sequences that translate to the same CDR3. The V gene is TRBV29-1, the J gene TRBJ1-1; TRBD1 matches at 8 bases. Germline loops: CDR1 SQVTM, CDR2 ANQGSEA. The V and J ends lost 7 bases and 5 bases, in that order; junction bases with no gene match: 6. This CDR3 is 12 amino acids long. In DNA, the CDR3 is TGCAGCGCTCGTACAGGGGGAACTGAAGCTTTCTTT. Translated: CSARTGGTEAFF.

The V call is TRBV27, the J call TRBJ2-2; perhaps TRBD1 as D (5 bases). With 6 bases removed from V and 4 bases from J, the gap between germline ends came to 12 bases. CDR3 size: 14 residues. In germline, CDR1 is MNHEY, CDR2 SMNVEV (reference sequence). As DNA, the CDR3 is TGTGCCAGCAGCGCCAGGGTGGGCACCGGGGAGCTGTTTTTT. Encoded protein: CASSARVGTGELFF.

The genes are TRBV4-1 and TRBJ2-1; maybe TRBD2 (6 bases). Germline V gene data show CDR1 as MGHRA and CDR2 as YSYEKL. The length of the CDR3 is 16 residues. Trimming left V 0 bases short and J 0 bases short, with 9 bases between. CDR3 in DNA: TGCGCCAGCAGCCAAGAGCGGGGAAGCTCCTACAATGAGCAGTTCTTC. Its translation: CASSQERGSSYNEQFF.

The chain has TRBV7-2 and TRBJ1-1; 8 bases are shared with TRBD1. Unmatched junction bases numbered 14, after V lost 1 base and J lost 10 bases. This CDR3 comprises 16 residues. CDR1 and CDR2 (germline): SGHTA, FQGNSA. The CDR3 sequence is CASSLGGMGITGGAFF. The CDR3 bases are TGTGCCAGCAGCTTAGGTGGGATGGGGATTACAGGGGGAGCTTTCTTT.